One sample yielded the 17 T cell receptor beta chains listed below, sequenced in a study of T cell repertoires in cytomegalovirus infection. TCRdb used MiXCR to reprocess the reads, holding one entry per CDR3 protein. The sample yields 700,000 to 950,000 distinct CDR3 sequences, 32% seen once. No antigen is known for these receptors. The specimen comprised cultured CD8+ T cells from PBMCs, sampled from culture after CMV antigen stimulation. These receptor sequences come from a human donor in good health (CMV status not recorded). Some clones in this sample may be carry-over from other donors' samples.

The sample holds many counts of this clonotype. The V call is TRBV12-3 or TRBV12-4, the J call TRBJ2-1, with 10 nucleotides matching TRBD1. With 2 bases clipped from V and 2 bases from J, the junction kept 21 bases outside the gene matches. The CDR3 totals 22 residues. For the CDR3, the DNA is TGTGCCAGCAGTTTATCTATCTGGGTCGGGACAGGGGAGAATGTTGCCTACAATGAGCAGTTCTTC. Translating it yields CASSLSIWVGTGENVAYNEQFF.

About this clonotype: Mismatch with germline at one junction end may stem from a read error. CDR3 nucleotide sequence: TGTGCCACCAGCAGACACGACGGCACAGATACGCAGTATTTT. It specifies CATSRHDGTDTQYF. This chain links TRBV11-2 with TRBJ2-3; D gene uncertain. The germline V gene encodes CDR1 SGHAT and CDR2 FQNNGV. There are 14 residues in the CDR3.

This clonotype was observed a single time. CDR3 bases: TGTGCCAGCTCACCCACCACCAGGGGAACTAACTATGGCTACACCTTC. It translates to CASSPTTRGTNYGYTF. The chain recombines TRBV18 with TRBJ1-2, with TRBD1 as a possible D gene (6 bases). V lost 3 bases to trimming and J lost 0 bases, with 14 bases between them. The germline CDR1 and CDR2 sequences are KGHSH and LQKENI. The CDR3 sequence is 16 residues long.

The table lists this clonotype with a few counts. The rearrangement links TRBV12-3 or TRBV12-4 to TRBJ2-1; TRBD2 might be the D (5 bases). The CDR3 is made up of 13 amino acids. Trimming left V 6 bases short and J 8 bases short, with 14 bases between. CDR3 in DNA: TGTGCCAGCAGCGTGAGGGTTGGATATGAGCAGTTCTTC. The encoded protein is CASSVRVGYEQFF.

Notes on this clonotype: One end of the junction varies from germline; a read error may be responsible. This chain uses TRBV7-9 with TRBJ2-5; no firm D call. Per the germline V gene, CDR1 is SEHNR and CDR2 is FQNEAQ (reference sequence). The CDR3 totals 13 residues. The CDR3 DNA reads as TGTGTCAGCACCTCTGGGGAAGGAGAGACCCAGTACTTC. This sequence encodes CVSTSGEGETQYF.

In this sample, this clonotype turned up a few times. The rearrangement uses TRBV20-1 and TRBJ2-3; TRBD1 matches 9 bases. CDR3 size: 15 residues. V lost 0 bases and J lost 6; bases outside the gene matches: 7. Germline CDR1 and CDR2: DFQATT and SNEGSKA (reference sequence). CDR3 sequence (DNA): TGCAGTGCTAGAGATAGGGACAGGGTATTTGATACGCAGTATTTT. Its protein product is CSARDRDRVFDTQYF.

There are a few counts of this clonotype. The chain has TRBV5-6 and TRBJ1-4; D perhaps matches TRBD1 (5 bases). The germline V gene encodes CDR1 SGHDT and CDR2 YYEEEE. This CDR3 contains 14 residues. Trimming removed 2 bases at V and 7 bases at J, with 12 bases between. In nucleotides, the CDR3 is TGTGCCAGCAGCTTCGGACGCGGGGGTGAAAAACTGTTTTTT. Protein: CASSFGRGGEKLFF. The full variable domain, rest sourced from reference TRBV5-6 and TRBJ1-4, is DAGVTQSPTHLIKTRGQQVTLRCSPKSGHDTVSWYQQALGQGPQFIFQYYEEEERQRGNFPDRFSGHQFPNYSSELNVNALLLGDSALYLCASSFGRGGEKLFFGSGTQLSVL.

This clonotype has just a few counts. This chain uses TRBV19 with TRBJ2-7; D not certain. The ends were cut back, 1 base at V and 1 base at J, with 2 bases in the middle. Germline loops: CDR1 LNHDA, CDR2 SQIVND (reference sequence). The CDR3 runs 12 residues. Written as DNA, the CDR3 is TGTGCCAGTAGTATAGGATCCTACGAGCAGTACTTC. It is translated as CASSIGSYEQYF.

The CDR3 here is CASSYNQPQHF. The CDR3 DNA sequence: TGTGCCAGCAGTTATAATCAGCCCCAGCATTTT. The V call is TRBV28, the J call TRBJ1-5; D gene unclear. CDR3 size: 11 residues. Between the trimmed V and J ends, which lost 4 bases and 4 bases, there was a span of 2 bases. CDR1 and CDR2 from the germline V gene are MDHEN and SYDVKM. The full variable domain, rest sourced from reference TRBV28 and TRBJ1-5, is DVKVTQSSRYLVKRTGEKVFLECVQDMDHENMFWYRQDPGLGLRLIYFSYDVKMKEKGDIPEGYSVSREKKERFSLILESASTNQTSMYLCASSYNQPQHFGDGTRLSIL.

The chain recombines TRBV2 with TRBJ2-1; 12 bases fit TRBD2. The CDR3 is 18 residues long. Germline lookup yields CDR1 SNHLY and CDR2 FYNNEI. Trimming took 7 bases from V and 0 from J; bases not matched to a gene: 10. In nucleotides, the CDR3 is TGTGCCAGCAAGGACACTAGCGGGGGGCTCAGCTCCTACAATGAGCAGTTCTTC. Amino acids: CASKDTSGGLSSYNEQFF. The whole variable domain, remainder taken from reference TRBV2 and TRBJ2-1, is EPEVTQTPSHQVTQMGQEVILRCVPISNHLYFYWYRQILGQKVEFLVSFYNNEISEKSEIFDDQFSVERPDGSNFTLKIRSTKLEDSAMYFCASKDTSGGLSSYNEQFFGPGTRLTVL.

The sample holds many counts of this clonotype. The chain joins TRBV7-2 to TRBJ1-1; TRBD1 might be the D (5 bases). The CDR3 runs 14 residues. V was pared by 6 bases and J by 12 bases, with 23 bases between. Germline-derived CDR1 and CDR2 are SGHTA and FQGNSA. CDR3 nucleotide sequence: TGTGCCAGCAGTCCCGGGACCGACCTAATGATGACTTTCTTT. This gives the protein CASSPGTDLMMTFF.

V and J are TRBV29-1 and TRBJ1-2; TRBD1 agrees at 8 bases. The CDR3 extends over 16 amino acids. Per the germline V gene, CDR1 is SQVTM and CDR2 is ANQGSEA. With 4 bases clipped from V and 4 bases from J, the junction kept 14 bases outside the gene matches. The CDR3 DNA follows: TGCAGCGTTGTTGATTATTCCGGGACAGGTCCCTATGGCTACACCTTC. Translation: CSVVDYSGTGPYGYTF.

This clonotype was counted only a few times. V gene TRBV9 combines with J gene TRBJ2-3; the D gene is possibly TRBD2 (6 bases). Trimming left V 4 bases short and J 3 bases short, with 15 bases between. The CDR3 sequence is 15 residues long. Germline values: CDR1 SGDLS, CDR2 YYNGEE. The CDR3 is CASSPFPLATDTQYF. The DNA for the CDR3 is TGTGCCAGCAGCCCTTTCCCTCTAGCGACAGATACGCAGTATTTT.

This clonotype was detected many times. The chain joins TRBV7-6 to TRBJ2-1; 11 bases are shared with TRBD2. The CDR3 is made up of 16 amino acids. V lost 4 bases and J lost 4; bases outside the gene matches: 6. Germline assignment: CDR1 SGHVS and CDR2 FNYEAQ. The CDR3 region has the DNA TGTGCCAGCAGCTCCGCCGGGACTAGCGGTTACAATGAGCAGTTCTTC. It is translated as CASSSAGTSGYNEQFF.

This clonotype was seen more than once but under ten times. The chain has TRBV6-8 and TRBJ2-2; no reliable D call. The germline gives CDR1 MNHGY, CDR2 SAAAGT. This CDR3 comprises 12 residues. V dropped 10 bases and J dropped 6 bases, with 12 bases sitting between them. This CDR3 reads CATESPAGELFF. DNA of the CDR3: TGTGCCACCGAAAGTCCCGCCGGGGAGCTGTTTTTT.

The chain employs TRBV6-1 and TRBJ2-3; TRBD1 or TRBD2 may be the D gene (6 bases each). V was pared by 2 bases and J by 1 base, with 16 bases between. Germline assignment: CDR1 MNHNS and CDR2 SASEGT. The CDR3 contains 17 residues. The CDR3 loop reads CASSERGGRRRTDTQYF. The CDR3 DNA reads as TGTGCCAGCAGTGAAAGAGGGGGGCGCAGACGCACAGATACGCAGTATTTT.

This clonotype was found many times. This sequence joins TRBV7-2 and TRBJ2-1; no clear D gene. This CDR3 contains 16 residues. V gave up 4 bases and J gave up 1 base, with 14 bases separating them. The germline CDR1 and CDR2 sequences are SGHTA and FQGNSA. Here the CDR3 reads CASSSDQSWSYNEQFF. The CDR3 DNA sequence: TGTGCCAGCAGCTCGGACCAGAGTTGGTCCTACAATGAGCAGTTCTTC.